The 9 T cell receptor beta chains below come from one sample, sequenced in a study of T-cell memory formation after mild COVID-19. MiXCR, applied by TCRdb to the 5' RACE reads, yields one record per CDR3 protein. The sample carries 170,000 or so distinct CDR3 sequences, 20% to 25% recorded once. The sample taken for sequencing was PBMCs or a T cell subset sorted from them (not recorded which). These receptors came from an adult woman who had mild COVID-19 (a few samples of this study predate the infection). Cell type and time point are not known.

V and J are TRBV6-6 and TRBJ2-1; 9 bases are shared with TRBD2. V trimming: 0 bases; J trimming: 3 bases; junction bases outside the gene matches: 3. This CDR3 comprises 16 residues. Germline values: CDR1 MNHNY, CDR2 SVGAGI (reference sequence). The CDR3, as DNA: TGTGCCAGCAGTTACTCACTAGCGGGTCTCTACAATGAGCAGTTCTTC. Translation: CASSYSLAGLYNEQFF.

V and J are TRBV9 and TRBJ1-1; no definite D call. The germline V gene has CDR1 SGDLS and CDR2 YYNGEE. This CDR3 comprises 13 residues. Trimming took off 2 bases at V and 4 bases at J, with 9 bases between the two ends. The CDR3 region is CASSVTPITEAFF. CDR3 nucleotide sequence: TGTGCCAGCAGCGTTACCCCAATCACTGAAGCTTTCTTT.

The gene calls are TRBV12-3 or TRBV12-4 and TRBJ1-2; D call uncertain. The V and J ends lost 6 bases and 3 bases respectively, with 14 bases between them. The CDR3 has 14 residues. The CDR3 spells CASSTPASDYGYTF. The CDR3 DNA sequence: TGTGCCAGCAGCACACCGGCTTCAGACTATGGCTACACCTTC.

The CDR3 DNA follows: TGCGCCAGCAGCTTACAGGGGATAGGACTAGCGGGAGGCGTTACAGATACGCAGTATTTT. It encodes CASSLQGIGLAGGVTDTQYF. This chain uses TRBV5-1 with TRBJ2-3; TRBD2 matches 14 bases. The germline gives CDR1 SGHRS, CDR2 YFSETQ. The CDR3 covers 20 residues. Trimming at V came to 2 bases and at J to 3 bases, leaving 14 bases not matched to a gene.

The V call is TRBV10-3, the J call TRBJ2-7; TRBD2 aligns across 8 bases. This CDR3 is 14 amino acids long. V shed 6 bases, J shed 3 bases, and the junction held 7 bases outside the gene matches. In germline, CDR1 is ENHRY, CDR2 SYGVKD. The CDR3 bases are TGTGCCATCAGCCCAGCGGGAGAGCACTACGAGCAGTACTTC. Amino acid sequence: CAISPAGEHYEQYF.

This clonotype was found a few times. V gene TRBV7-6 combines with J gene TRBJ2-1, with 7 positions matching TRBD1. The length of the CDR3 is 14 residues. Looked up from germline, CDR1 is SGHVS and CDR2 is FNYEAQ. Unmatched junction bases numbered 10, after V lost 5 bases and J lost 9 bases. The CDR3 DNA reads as TGTGCCAGCAGCCGACAGGGTTCGATAGCTGAGCAGTTCTTC. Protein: CASSRQGSIAEQFF. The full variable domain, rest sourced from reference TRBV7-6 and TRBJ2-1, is GAGVSQSPRYKVTKRGQDVALRCDPISGHVSLYWYRQALGQGPEFLTYFNYEAQQDKSGLPNDRFSAERPEGSISTLTIQRTEQRDSAMYRCASSRQGSIAEQFFGPGTRLTVL.

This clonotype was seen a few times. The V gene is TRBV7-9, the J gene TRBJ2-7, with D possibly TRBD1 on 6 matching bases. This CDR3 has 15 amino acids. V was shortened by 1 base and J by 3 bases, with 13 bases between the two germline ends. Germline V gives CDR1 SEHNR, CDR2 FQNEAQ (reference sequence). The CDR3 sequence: CASSLGERGFYEQYF. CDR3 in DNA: TGTGCCAGCAGCTTAGGAGAGAGGGGGTTCTACGAGCAGTACTTC.

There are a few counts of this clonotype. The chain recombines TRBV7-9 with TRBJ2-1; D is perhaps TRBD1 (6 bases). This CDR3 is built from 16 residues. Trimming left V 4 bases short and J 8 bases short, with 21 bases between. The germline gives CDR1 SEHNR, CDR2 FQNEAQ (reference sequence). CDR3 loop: CASSSYLPREGDEQFF. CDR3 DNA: TGTGCCAGCAGCTCTTACCTACCCCGTGAGGGGGATGAGCAGTTCTTC.

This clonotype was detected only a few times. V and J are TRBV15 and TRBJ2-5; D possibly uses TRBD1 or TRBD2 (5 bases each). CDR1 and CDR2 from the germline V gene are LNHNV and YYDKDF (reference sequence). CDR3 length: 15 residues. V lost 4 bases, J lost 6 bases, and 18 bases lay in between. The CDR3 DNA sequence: TGTGCCACCAGCACGGGGCCGGGCCCTGTAAAGACCCAGTACTTC. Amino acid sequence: CATSTGPGPVKTQYF. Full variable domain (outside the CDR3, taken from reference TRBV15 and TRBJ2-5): DAMVIQNPRYQVTQFGKPVTLSCSQTLNHNVMYWYQQKSSQAPKLLFHYYDKDFNNEADTPDNFQSRRPNTSFCFLDIRSPGLGDTAMYLCATSTGPGPVKTQYFGPGTRLLVL.